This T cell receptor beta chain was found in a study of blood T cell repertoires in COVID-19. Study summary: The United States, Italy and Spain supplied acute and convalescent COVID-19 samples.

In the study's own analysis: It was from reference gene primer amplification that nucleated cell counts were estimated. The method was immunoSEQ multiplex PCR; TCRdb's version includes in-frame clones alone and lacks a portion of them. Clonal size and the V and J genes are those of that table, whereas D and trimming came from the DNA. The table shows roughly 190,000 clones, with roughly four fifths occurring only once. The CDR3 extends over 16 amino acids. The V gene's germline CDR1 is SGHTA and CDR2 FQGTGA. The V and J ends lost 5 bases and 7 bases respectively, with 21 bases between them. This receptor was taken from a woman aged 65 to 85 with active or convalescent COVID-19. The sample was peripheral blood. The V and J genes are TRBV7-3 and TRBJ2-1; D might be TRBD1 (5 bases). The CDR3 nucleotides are TGTGCCAGCAGCCCCCAACCAGGGTATTTACCGAATGAGCAGTTCTTC. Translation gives CASSPQPGYLPNEQFF. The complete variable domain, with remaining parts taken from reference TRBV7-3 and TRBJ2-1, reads GAGVSQTPSNKVTEKGKYVELRCDPISGHTALYWYRQSLGQGPEFLIYFQGTGAADDSGLPNDRFFAVRPEGSVSTLKIQRTERGDSAVYLCASSPQPGYLPNEQFFGPGTRLTVL.